This TCR beta chain originates from a study of regulatory T cells in long-lasting Graves disease. The study, taken as a whole, reports: Relative to newly diagnosed Graves' patients, persistent ones had lower TCR diversity. Persistent patients had a count of shared public clonotypes (approximately 2,700) that exceeded that of new patients (about 930). Persistent disease samples used TRBV28, TRBJ1-2 and TRBJ2-5 preferentially.

This CDR3 is built from 15 residues. Losses at the gene ends were 4 bases for V and 9 bases for J; bases not matched to a gene: 6. This clonotype was recorded a few times. Antigen unknown. Combining iRepertoire HTBI primers with Arm-PCR of CDR3 regions, the authors built TCR beta libraries. TCRdb recomputed calls from the multiplex PCR reads with MiXCR, one row per CDR3 protein. The table has around 480,000 distinct CDR3 sequences, about 15% seen once. Time point denoted: newly diagnosed GD, antithyroid drugs for less than 3 months. The TCR library was made from RNA that had been extracted from PBMCs in TRIzol. It was American Thyroid Association guidelines that determined Graves' disease diagnosis. This same sample was also part of a study on T cells in Graves' hyperthyroidism and ophthalmopathy.

The sample was peripheral blood mononuclear cells (PBMCs), taken at new diagnosis, from a patient treated with antithyroid drugs. This TCR was sampled from a woman aged 35-65 years with Graves disease. The chain uses TRBV12-3 or TRBV12-4 and TRBJ1-6; 10 nucleotides match TRBD1. The CDR3 here is CASSSTGTGASPLHF. The CDR3 DNA is TGTGCCAGCAGTTCTACCGGGACAGGGGCTTCACCCCTCCACTTT.